This passage covers 18 T cell receptor beta chains from one sample sequenced in a study of regulatory T cells in long-lasting Graves disease. The authors built TCR beta libraries using iRepertoire HTBI primers and Arm-PCR of CDR3 regions. TCRdb called the multiplex PCR reads again in MiXCR, with one record for every CDR3 protein. In the table there are 350,000 to 450,000 distinct CDR3 sequences, 14% to 15% of which are singletons. Stated time point: newly diagnosed GD, antithyroid drugs for less than 3 months. With RNA extracted from PBMCs as input, the TCR library was made. These same records also appear under a second study, on T cells in Graves' hyperthyroidism and ophthalmopathy.

Sequencing used peripheral blood mononuclear cells (PBMCs), obtained at new diagnosis, from a patient treated with antithyroid drugs. These receptors all stem from a woman younger than 45 with Graves disease.

This clonotype was counted at least ten times. The chain has TRBV5-1 and TRBJ1-1; TRBD1 aligns across 7 bases. V trimming: 4 bases; J trimming: 6 bases; junction bases outside the gene matches: 9. CDR1 and CDR2 (germline): SGHRS, YFSETQ. This CDR3 region has 14 residues. CDR3 bases: TGCGCCAGCAGCAGGGATGGACAGGCGCCTGAAGCTTTCTTT. Translation gives CASSRDGQAPEAFF. The full variable domain, in which reference TRBV5-1 and TRBJ1-1 provide the parts outside the CDR3, is KAGVTQTPRYLIKTRGQQVTLSCSPISGHRSVSWYQQTPGQGLQFLFEYFSETQRNKGNFPGRFSGRQFSNSRSEMNVSTLELGDSALYLCASSRDGQAPEAFFGQGTRLTVV.

At least ten counts were recorded for this clonotype. V usage is TRBV2 and J usage is TRBJ1-4, with TRBD1 matching over 9 bases. Looked up from germline, CDR1 is SNHLY and CDR2 is FYNNEI. V gave up 2 bases and J gave up 6 bases; unmatched junction bases: 4. This CDR3 is built from 15 residues. The DNA of the CDR3 is TGTGCCAGCAGTGAACCGGGACAGGGTGATGAAAAACTGTTTTTT. Protein sequence: CASSEPGQGDEKLFF. Supplemented by reference TRBV2 and TRBJ1-4, the full variable domain reads EPEVTQTPSHQVTQMGQEVILRCVPISNHLYFYWYRQILGQKVEFLVSFYNNEISEKSEIFDDQFSVERPDGSNFTLKIRSTKLEDSAMYFCASSEPGQGDEKLFFGSGTQLSVL.

CDR3 amino acids: CASSFTGYTEAFF. CDR3 coding DNA: TGTGCCAGCAGTTTCACAGGGTATACTGAAGCTTTCTTT. V and J are TRBV28 and TRBJ1-1; maybe TRBD1 (6 bases). This CDR3 comprises 13 residues. V was pared by 3 bases and J by 5 bases, with 10 bases between. In germline, CDR1 is MDHEN, CDR2 SYDVKM.

This chain uses TRBV12-3 or TRBV12-4 with TRBJ1-1; possible D gene TRBD1, 5 bases. This CDR3 is 14 amino acids long. Trimming pared 4 bases from V and 3 bases from J, leaving 12 bases between. The CDR3 region has the DNA TGTGCCAGCAGTTCGAACGGGGGGGACACTGAAGCTTTCTTT. Translation: CASSSNGGDTEAFF.

Worth noting for this clonotype: The junction differs from germline at one of its ends, possibly a read error. The chain employs TRBV6-2 or TRBV6-3 and TRBJ1-1; 7 bases fit TRBD1. In germline, CDR1 is MNHEY, CDR2 SVGEGT. This CDR3 has 16 amino acids. The CDR3 bases are TGTGTCAGCAGTCCACAGGGGACTACGCCGAACACTGAAGCTTTCTTT. Translation: CVSSPQGTTPNTEAFF.

V usage is TRBV12-3 or TRBV12-4 and J usage is TRBJ1-6, with D uncertain. Trimming cost V 4 bases and J 9 bases, with 16 bases left between them. There are 15 residues in the CDR3. In DNA form, the CDR3 reads TGTGCCAGCAGTTACCAAGGAAGTGGGAGTTCACCCCTCCACTTT. It encodes CASSYQGSGSSPLHF.

Comments on this clonotype: This may arise from a read error, as a much more abundant clone is one base away. This chain joins TRBV7-9 and TRBJ2-1; 14 bases fit TRBD2. The CDR3 covers 14 residues. V trimming: 4 bases; J trimming: 9 bases; junction bases outside the gene matches: 2. Germline V gene data show CDR1 as SEHNR and CDR2 as FQNEAQ (reference sequence). This CDR3 is CASSSGTSGSEQFF. CDR3 nucleotide sequence: TGTGCCAGCAGCTCCGGGACTAGCGGGAGTGAGCAGTTCTTC.

This clonotype was seen more than once but under ten times. V and J are TRBV11-2 and TRBJ1-5, with 7 bases that match TRBD1. Germline V CDR1 and CDR2: SGHAT, FQNNGV. V gave up 3 bases and J gave up 3 bases; unmatched junction bases: 5. The CDR3 consists of 15 residues. The CDR3 region is CASSFLGQPNQPQHF. CDR3 coding DNA: TGTGCCAGCAGCTTTTTGGGACAGCCCAATCAGCCCCAGCATTTT. The full variable domain, rest sourced from reference TRBV11-2 and TRBJ1-5, is EAGVAQSPRYKIIEKRQSVAFWCNPISGHATLYWYQQILGQGPKLLIQFQNNGVVDDSQLPKDRFSAERLKGVDSTLKIQPAKLEDSAVYLCASSFLGQPNQPQHFGDGTRLSIL.

This clonotype was detected many times. CDR3 region: CASTGDRENEQYF. CDR3 nucleotide sequence: TGTGCCAGTACAGGGGACAGGGAGAACGAGCAGTACTTC. The chain recombines TRBV13 with TRBJ2-7; TRBD1 matches at 9 bases. Unmatched junction bases numbered 8, after V lost 9 bases and J lost 5 bases. Germline V gene sequence: CDR1 PRHDT, CDR2 FYEKMQ (reference sequence). The CDR3 runs to 13 residues. The full variable domain, its missing parts supplied by reference TRBV13 and TRBJ2-7, is AAGVIQSPRHLIKEKRETATLKCYPIPRHDTVYWYQQGPGQDPQFLISFYEKMQSDKGSIPDRFSAQQFSDYHSELNMSSLELGDSALYFCASTGDRENEQYFGPGTRLTVT.

This clonotype was counted many times. This sequence joins TRBV7-3 and TRBJ1-5; perhaps TRBD1 as D (6 bases). With 5 bases removed from V and 5 bases from J, the gap between germline ends came to 10 bases. The CDR3 is 13 residues long. Germline V gene data show CDR1 as SGHTA and CDR2 as FQGTGA. Here the CDR3 reads CASSLGQYQPQHF. CDR3 DNA sequence: TGTGCCAGCAGCCTAGGACAGTATCAGCCCCAGCATTTT. The whole variable domain, filled in from reference TRBV7-3 and TRBJ1-5, reads GAGVSQTPSNKVTEKGKYVELRCDPISGHTALYWYRQSLGQGPEFLIYFQGTGAADDSGLPNDRFFAVRPEGSVSTLKIQRTERGDSAVYLCASSLGQYQPQHFGDGTRLSIL.

This clonotype was picked up many times. The CDR3 DNA sequence: TGCAGCGTGGACAGGGATACTAGCACAGATACGCAGTATTTT. Translated, it gives CSVDRDTSTDTQYF. The chain carries TRBV29-1 and TRBJ2-3, with 8 bases matching TRBD1. The ends lost 6 bases at V and 0 bases at J; junction bases unmatched: 5. This CDR3 has 14 residues. Germline CDR1 reads SQVTM; CDR2 reads ANQGSEA.

This clonotype was found many times. This rearrangement joins TRBV5-1 to TRBJ2-7; a weak D match, TRBD2 (5 bases). The CDR3 loop spans 14 amino acids. The V and J ends lost 7 bases and 0 bases respectively, with 14 bases between them. Germline V gene data show CDR1 as SGHRS and CDR2 as YFSETQ. CDR3 nucleotide sequence: TGCGCCAGCCCCCGGACTTTGAGCTCCTACGAGCAGTACTTC. Amino acid sequence: CASPRTLSSYEQYF.

For this clonotype: One junction end does not reproduce the germline sequence, and a read error may be involved. The chain recombines TRBV12-3 or TRBV12-4 with TRBJ2-1; 8 positions match TRBD2. The CDR3 runs to 14 residues. The CDR3 is CTSSSTSGHNEQFF. CDR3 DNA sequence: TGTACCAGCAGTAGCACTAGCGGCCACAATGAGCAGTTCTTC.

The chain is built from TRBV7-6 and TRBJ2-2; D tentatively fits TRBD1 or TRBD2 (5 bases each). The CDR3 spans 16 residues. V was clipped by 2 bases and J by 7 bases, with 17 bases between them. Per the germline V gene, CDR1 is SGHVS and CDR2 is FNYEAQ. The CDR3 region has the DNA TGTGCCAGCAGCTTATTGTCCCGGGGCGCTATCGGGGAGCTGTTTTTT. Its translation: CASSLLSRGAIGELFF.

The V and J genes are TRBV10-3 and TRBJ1-5, with D unclear. The CDR3 runs 14 residues. Trimming removed 3 bases from V and 10 bases from J, with 16 bases in between. CDR1 and CDR2 from the germline V gene are ENHRY and SYGVKD. The DNA for the CDR3 is TGTGCCATCAGTGACGTGACGGGGAGCTTTCCCCAGCATTTT. This encodes CAISDVTGSFPQHF.

This clonotype was observed a few times. The rearrangement joins TRBV24-1 to TRBJ2-1; possibly TRBD2 for D (5 bases). Per the germline V gene, CDR1 is KGHDR and CDR2 is SFDVKD. The length of the CDR3 is 19 residues. V lost 4 bases, J lost 4 bases, and 25 bases lay in between. The chain's CDR3 is CATSDARERMPPRYNEQFF. Written as DNA, the CDR3 is TGTGCCACCAGTGACGCGAGGGAAAGGATGCCTCCCCGATACAATGAGCAGTTCTTC.

This clonotype was counted ten times or more. The chain recombines TRBV27 with TRBJ2-2; 8 bases fit TRBD2. V gave up 2 bases and J gave up 4 bases; unmatched junction bases: 6. The V gene's germline CDR1 is MNHEY and CDR2 SMNVEV (reference sequence). The CDR3 consists of 16 residues. The CDR3 loop reads CASSLDSGSTTGELFF. CDR3 bases: TGTGCCAGCAGTTTAGACAGCGGGAGTACCACCGGGGAGCTGTTTTTT.

In this sample, this clonotype turned up many times. The chain recombines TRBV7-3 with TRBJ2-2; TRBD1 matches at 8 bases. This CDR3 region has 14 residues. Germline CDR1 SGHTA, CDR2 FQGTGA. Trimming removed 7 bases from V and 7 bases from J; junction bases left unmatched: 8. The CDR3 sequence is CASTLDRGGGELFF. CDR3 in DNA: TGTGCCAGCACCCTCGACAGGGGAGGCGGGGAGCTGTTTTTT.